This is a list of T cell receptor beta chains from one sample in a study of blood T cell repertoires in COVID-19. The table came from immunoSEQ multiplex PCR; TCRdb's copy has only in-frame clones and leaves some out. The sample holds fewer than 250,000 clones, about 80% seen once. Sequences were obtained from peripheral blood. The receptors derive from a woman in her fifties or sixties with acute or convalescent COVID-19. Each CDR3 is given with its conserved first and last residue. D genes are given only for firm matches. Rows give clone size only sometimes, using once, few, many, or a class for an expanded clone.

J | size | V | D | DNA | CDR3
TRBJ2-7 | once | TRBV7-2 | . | TGTGCCAGCAGCTTAGCAGGACACACCTACGAGCAGTACTTC | CASSLAGHTYEQYF
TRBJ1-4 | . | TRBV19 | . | TGTGCCAGTAGTCCCCACCCAGCAACTAATGAAAAACTGTTTTTT | CASSPHPATNEKLFF
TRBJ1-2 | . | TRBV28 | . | TGTGCCAGCAGACCAAATACAGGGAGACACGGCTACACCTTC | CASRPNTGRHGYTF
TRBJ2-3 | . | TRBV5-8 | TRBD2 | TGTGCCAGCAGCTTGGGCCTAGCGGGTGGAGATACGCAGTATTTT | CASSLGLAGGDTQYF
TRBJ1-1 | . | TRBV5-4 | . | TGTGCCAGCAGCTTTTCCCTCGGACAGAACACTGAAGCTTTCTTT | CASSFSLGQNTEAFF
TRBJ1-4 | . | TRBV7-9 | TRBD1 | TGTGCCAGCAGCCCAGAAGACAGGGTCCTGTTTTTT | CASSPEDRVLFF
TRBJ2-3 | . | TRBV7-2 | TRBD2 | TGTGCCAGCAGCCGCGGGGGGGCTGAAGATACGCAGTATTTT | CASSRGGAEDTQYF
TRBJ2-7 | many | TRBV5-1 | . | TGCGCCAGCAGGACATCCCTCGGGGAGTCCTCCGAGCAGTACTTC | CASRTSLGESSEQYF
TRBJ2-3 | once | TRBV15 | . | TGTGCCACCACCCGGCGCTCGGGTACGGGCACAGATACGCAGTATTTT | CATTRRSGTGTDTQYF
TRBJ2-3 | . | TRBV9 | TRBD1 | TGTGCCAGCGGGTATAGGACAGGGAGCCCAGATACGCAGTATTTT | CASGYRTGSPDTQYF
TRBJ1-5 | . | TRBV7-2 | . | TGTGCCAGCAGCTTGAGGGCAGGGGAAGGTCAGCCCCAGCATTTT | CASSLRAGEGQPQHF
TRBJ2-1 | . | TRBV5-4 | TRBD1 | TGTGCCAGCAGCCTAGGACAGGGGGAGAATGAGCAGTTCTTC | CASSLGQGENEQFF
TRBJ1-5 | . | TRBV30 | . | TGTGCCTGGGCTTCAGGGAACAATCAGCCCCAGCATTTT | CAWASGNNQPQHF
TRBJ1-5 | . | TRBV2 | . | TGTGCCAGCAGTGAAATCAGGGGACCTCAGCCCCAGCATTTT | CASSEIRGPQPQHF
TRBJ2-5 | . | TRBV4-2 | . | TGTGCCAGCAGCCAACGACGGGAACAAGAGACCCAGTACTTC | CASSQRREQETQYF
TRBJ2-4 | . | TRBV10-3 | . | TGTGCCATCAGTGGGAGCGGATTAGACATTCAGTACTTC | CAISGSGLDIQYF
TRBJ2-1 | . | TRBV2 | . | TGTGCCACCCTAGACAGTTACAATGAGCAGTTCTTC | CATLDSYNEQFF
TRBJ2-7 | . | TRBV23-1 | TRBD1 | TGCGCCAGCAGTCACCCGAATCTGGGTGGGGGACAGCTCTCCTACGAGCAGTACTTC | CASSHPNLGGGQLSYEQYF
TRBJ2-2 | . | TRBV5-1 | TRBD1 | TGCGCCAGCAGACTGGGGGACAGGGGGCTTGGGGAGCTGTTTTTT | CASRLGDRGLGELFF
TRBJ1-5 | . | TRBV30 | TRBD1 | TGTGCCTGGGGACAGGATAGCAATCAGCCCCAGCATTTT | CAWGQDSNQPQHF
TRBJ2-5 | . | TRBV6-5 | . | TGTGCCAGCGAGGGGGGGGGAGAGACCCAGTACTTC | CASEGGGETQYF
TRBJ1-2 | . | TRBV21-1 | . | TGTGCCAGCAGCAGGACAGGGGGTGGCCACTATGGCTACACCTTC | CASSRTGGGHYGYTF
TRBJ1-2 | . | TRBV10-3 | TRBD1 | TGTGCCATCAGCCTAACAGGGGGTAACTATGGCTACACCTTC | CAISLTGGNYGYTF
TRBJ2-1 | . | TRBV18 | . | TGTGCCAGCTCACCTCCTCGAGGAGGCTACAATGAGCAGTTCTTC | CASSPPRGGYNEQFF
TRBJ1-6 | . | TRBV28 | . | TGTGCCAGCAGTTTAGATCCGGCAGAACTAATCTATAATTCACCCCTCCACTTT | CASSLDPAELIYNSPLHF
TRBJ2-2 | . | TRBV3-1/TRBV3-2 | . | TGTGCCAGCAGCCACCCTCGGGACTCACGGGGCGGGGAGCTGTTTTTT | CASSHPRDSRGGELFF
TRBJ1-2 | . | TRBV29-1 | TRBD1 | TGCAGCGTTAGTAGACAGGGGTATGGCTACACCTTC | CSVSRQGYGYTF
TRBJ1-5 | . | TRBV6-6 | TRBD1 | TGTGCCAGCAGTTCCGGACAGGGCCGCAATCAGCCCCAGCATTTT | CASSSGQGRNQPQHF
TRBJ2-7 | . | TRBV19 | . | TGTGCCAGTAGTATCAGTCCAGGCCCCTTCTACGAGCAGTACTTC | CASSISPGPFYEQYF
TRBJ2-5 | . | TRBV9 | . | TGTGCCAGCAGCCCCCCTAGCGGAGGGGGAGAGACCCAGTACTTC | CASSPPSGGGETQYF
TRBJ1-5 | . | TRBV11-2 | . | TGTGCCAGCAGCCCCACAGGGAGCAGCAATCAGCCCCAGCATTTT | CASSPTGSSNQPQHF
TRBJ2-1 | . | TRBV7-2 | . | TGTGCCAGCAGCTTACTCTTAGGAGCCAATGAGCAGTTCTTC | CASSLLLGANEQFF
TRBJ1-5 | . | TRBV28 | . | TGTGCCAGCAGTTTATACGAGTTACGCAATCAGCCCCAGCATTTT | CASSLYELRNQPQHF
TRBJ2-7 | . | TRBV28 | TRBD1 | TGTGCCAGCAGCCCGGGACAGGGTTTGTACGAGCAGTACTTC | CASSPGQGLYEQYF
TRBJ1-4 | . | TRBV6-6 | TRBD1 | TGTGCCAGCAGTATCGGGACAGGGGGCGTTGAAAAACTGTTTTTT | CASSIGTGGVEKLFF
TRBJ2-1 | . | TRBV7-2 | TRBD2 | TGTGCCAGCAGCTTAGCGGCTAGCGGGGGGGGGTCCTACAATGAGCAGTTCTTC | CASSLAASGGGSYNEQFF
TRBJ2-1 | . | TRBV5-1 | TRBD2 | TGCGCCAGCAGCTTGCAAGTTAGCGGCGGGGGGAATGAGCAGTTCTTC | CASSLQVSGGGNEQFF
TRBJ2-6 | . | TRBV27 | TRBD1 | TGTGCCAGCAGTTTACCAGGACAGGGTGGTATCTCTGGGGCCAACGTCCTGACTTTC | CASSLPGQGGISGANVLTF
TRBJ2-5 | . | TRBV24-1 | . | TGTGCCACCAGTGACCGGCAGGGAGGAGGGGAAGAGACCCAGTACTTC | CATSDRQGGGEETQYF
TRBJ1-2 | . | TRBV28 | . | TGTGCCAGCAGTTTCTTACAGGGTTTGTATGGCTACACCTTC | CASSFLQGLYGYTF
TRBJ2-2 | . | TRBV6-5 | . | TGTGCCAGCAGGTTCAGGGATGCCGGGGAGCTGTTTTTT | CASRFRDAGELFF
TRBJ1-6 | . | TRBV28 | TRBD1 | TGTGCCAGCACCTCCGGGACAGGTTCCAATTCACCCCTCCACTTT | CASTSGTGSNSPLHF
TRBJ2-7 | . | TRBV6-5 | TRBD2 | TGTGCCAGCAGTTTCCGCCTTGGACTAGCGGGTGAGCAGTACTTC | CASSFRLGLAGEQYF
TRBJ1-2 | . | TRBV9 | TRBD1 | TGTGCCAGCAGCCCCCAGAAGGCAGGGGGTTATGGCTACACCTTC | CASSPQKAGGYGYTF